There are many counts of the clone carrying this T cell receptor (beta chain). Its antigen is currently unknown. Quantitative 5'-RACE with molecular barcodes produced the TCR beta libraries. TCRdb re-derived calls from the 5' RACE reads in MiXCR, one entry per CDR3 protein. The data show fewer than 150,000 distinct CDR3 sequences, with roughly 6.6% seen just once and around an eighth held by the top ten. This entry belongs to a study of CD8 T cells in ankylosing spondylitis. This CDR3 contains 14 residues. The germline gives CDR1 LGHDT, CDR2 YNNKEL (reference sequence). The V gene lost 2 bases and the J gene lost 9 bases, with 11 bases spanning the gap. General study results and limits: From matched ankylosing spondylitis synovial fluid, disease-linked clones were reportedly recovered at significantly enriched levels. Several of the motif variants were reported before in synovial fluid and blood from reactive arthritis.

The gene calls are TRBV3-1 and TRBJ1-6; D unresolved. This TCR was recovered from a female donor with ankylosing spondylitis or in good health (not recorded which). Sequencing input: blood, either unsorted or a sorted T cell fraction (not recorded which). CDR3 region: CASSQFGIGSPLHF. CDR3 DNA sequence: TGTGCCAGCAGCCAATTTGGTATCGGTTCACCCCTCCACTTT.